The present entry profiles one TCR beta chain with its context. The sample originates from a study of blood T cell repertoires in COVID-19. Germline V lookup: CDR1 MDHEN, CDR2 SYDVKM. This CDR3 has 15 residues. The V gene lost 3 bases and the J gene lost 0 bases, with 9 bases spanning the gap. Assay used: immunoSEQ multiplex PCR; TCRdb lists only in-frame clones, some missing. The table includes some 300,000 clones, approximately 89% detected once. The chain links TRBV28 to TRBJ1-5, with a tentative D call TRBD1 (6 bases). This clonotype originated in a woman aged 25 to 45 who had recovered from COVID-19. The sequencing input was peripheral blood. CDR3 in DNA: TGTGCCAGCAGTTTGGGGGGGCTTAGCAATCAGCCCCAGCATTTT. Translating gives CASSLGGLSNQPQHF.